This T cell receptor (beta chain) was sequenced in a study of T cell responses to AZD1222 COVID-19 vaccine. Germline V gene data show CDR1 as SQVTM and CDR2 as ANQGSEA. The CDR3 has 14 residues. V shed 5 bases and J shed 4 bases, with 17 bases lying between them. Concerning this clone itself: No antigen is known for it.

The method was immunoSEQ multiplex PCR; TCRdb's version includes in-frame clones alone and lacks a portion of them. The sample yields roughly 170,000 clones, roughly 94% seen once. Study-wide results and caveats: Among those given AZD1222, only six were seropositive at baseline. Females outnumbered males among donors, who were mostly white British; clonal diversity was possibly underestimated.

Sequences were derived from peripheral blood, sampled 28 days after the second AZD1222 dose. This clonotype was obtained from an adult who received the AZD1222 COVID-19 vaccine. V and J are TRBV29-1 and TRBJ1-1; D remains ambiguous. CDR3 residues: CSVFERERVTEAFF. Here the CDR3 DNA reads TGCAGCGTTTTTGAGAGGGAGAGAGTCACTGAAGCTTTCTTT.